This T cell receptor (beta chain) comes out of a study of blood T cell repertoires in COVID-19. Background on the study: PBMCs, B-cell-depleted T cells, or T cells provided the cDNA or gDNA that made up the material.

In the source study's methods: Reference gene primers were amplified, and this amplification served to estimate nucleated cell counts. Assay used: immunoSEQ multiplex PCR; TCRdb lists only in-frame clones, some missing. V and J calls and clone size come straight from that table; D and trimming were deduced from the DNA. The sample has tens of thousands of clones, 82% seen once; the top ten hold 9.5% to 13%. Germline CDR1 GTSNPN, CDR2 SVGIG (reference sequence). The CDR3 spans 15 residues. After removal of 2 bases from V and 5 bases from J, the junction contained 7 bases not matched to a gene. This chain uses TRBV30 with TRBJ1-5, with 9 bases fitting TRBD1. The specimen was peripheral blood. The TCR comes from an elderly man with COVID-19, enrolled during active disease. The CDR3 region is CAWSRPGQGHQPQHF. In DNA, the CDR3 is TGTGCCTGGAGTCGGCCGGGACAGGGACATCAGCCCCAGCATTTT. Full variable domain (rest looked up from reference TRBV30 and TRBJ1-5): SQTIHQWPATLVQPVGSPLSLECTVEGTSNPNLYWYRQAAGRGLQLLFYSVGIGQISSEVPQNLSASRPQDRQFILSSKKLLLSDSGFYLCAWSRPGQGHQPQHFGDGTRLSIL.